Listed below are T cell receptor beta chains from one sample, sequenced in a study of T-cell reconstitution after alpha-beta-depleted transplantation in children. TCRdb re-called the PCR reads through MiXCR, storing one row per CDR3 protein. This sample has fewer than 550,000 distinct CDR3 sequences, with 15% to 20% found just once. Material: PBMCs, mostly from graft donor cells, obtained 360 days after TCRalphabeta/CD19-depleted stem cell transplant. The source of these receptors is a boy younger than two who had a stem cell transplant for Wiskott-Aldrich syndrome, so the T cells may come from the graft donor. The CDR3 runs from the conserved cysteine through the conserved F or W. The D gene is left open where the match is weak. Part of the rows lack a size; the others show once, few, many or a class for expanded clones.

clone_size j_call v_call d_call cdr3_nt cdr3_aa
. TRBJ2-5 TRBV10-3 . TGTGCCATCGGGCCGAACAGAGAGACCCAGTACTTC CAIGPNRETQYF
. TRBJ2-4 TRBV6-1 . TGTGCCAGCAGTGAGGAGGGTTTAGCCAAAAACATTCAGTACTTC CASSEEGLAKNIQYF
. TRBJ2-1 TRBV7-9 TRBD2 TGTGCCAGCAGCTTATTCGCTAGCGGGAGATTAAGGCAGTTCTTC CASSLFASGRLRQFF
few TRBJ2-1 TRBV7-8 TRBD2 TGTGCCAGCAGCCCTATCGGACTAGCGGGAGTCTACAATGAGCAGTTCTTC CASSPIGLAGVYNEQFF
few TRBJ2-2 TRBV5-1 . TGCGCCAGCAGCTTTCTCAGGGCACCCGGGGAGCTGTTTTTT CASSFLRAPGELFF
few TRBJ2-1 TRBV20-1 . TGCAGTGCCGGGGAAGACTCCTACAATGAGCAGTTCTTC CSAGEDSYNEQFF
. TRBJ2-3 TRBV20-1 . TGCAGTGCTATCCCGGGGGCCCGCACAGATACGCAGTATTTT CSAIPGARTDTQYF
few TRBJ2-1 TRBV12-3/TRBV12-4 . TGTGCCAGCACCCTGGGAAGGGGCTACAATGAGCAGTTCTTC CASTLGRGYNEQFF
. TRBJ1-2 TRBV29-1 . TGCAGCGTTGAAGGGCTCTATGGCTACACCTTC CSVEGLYGYTF
few TRBJ2-1 TRBV6-5 . TGTGCCAGCAGTTACTCGATGTTCCAGGGGAGGAATGAGCAGTTCTTC CASSYSMFQGRNEQFF
few TRBJ2-5 TRBV20-1 TRBD1 TGCAGTGCCCCGGACAGGGTTGAAGAGACCCAGTACTTC CSAPDRVEETQYF
. TRBJ2-1 TRBV5-1 TRBD2 TGCGCCAGCAGCGCGGCCCCGGCTAGCGGTCTCTACAATGAGCAGTTCTTC CASSAAPASGLYNEQFF
few TRBJ2-1 TRBV15 . TGTGCCACCAGCAGTGGTTTGTGGGAGTTCAGTGAGCAGTTCTTC CATSSGLWEFSEQFF
few TRBJ1-1 TRBV7-2 . TGTGCCAGCAGCTTTACAAGTGGGAACACTGAAGCTTTCTTT CASSFTSGNTEAFF
few TRBJ1-2 TRBV28 . TGTGCCAGCAGTTTACTACTCAATGGCTACACCTTC CASSLLLNGYTF
few TRBJ2-3 TRBV24-1 . TGTGCCACCAGTGCTTGGGACTCCAGAAAGGATACGCAGTATTTT CATSAWDSRKDTQYF
few TRBJ2-7 TRBV14 . TGTGCCAGCAGCCAAGATGACTATGCAGCCTACGAGCAGTACTTC CASSQDDYAAYEQYF
few TRBJ2-2 TRBV10-3 TRBD2 TGTGCCATCAGGGGGAGGTGGAGCGGGGGAGACACCGGGGAGCTGTTTTTT CAIRGRWSGGDTGELFF
. TRBJ2-5 TRBV24-1 . TGTGCCACCAGTGGTAGGGGAGCGGAGACCCAGTACTTC CATSGRGAETQYF
few TRBJ2-1 TRBV20-1 . TGCAGTGCCAGCCGGGGCCTCTGGGGAGAGAATGAGCAGTTCTTC CSASRGLWGENEQFF
. TRBJ2-3 TRBV5-1 . TGCGCCAGCAGCCAGGTGGTGAAGACGGATACGCAGTATTTT CASSQVVKTDTQYF
. TRBJ2-2 TRBV27 . TGTGCCAGCAGTTGGCATAACACCGGGGAGCTGTTTTTT CASSWHNTGELFF
few TRBJ2-3 TRBV10-3 TRBD2 TGTGCCACGCTTAGCGGGGGCATCACAGATACGCAGTATTTT CATLSGGITDTQYF
few TRBJ2-5 TRBV20-1 . TGCAGTGCTAGAATCCCTGGGGGGTCCAAGCAAGAGACCCAGTACTTC CSARIPGGSKQETQYF
. TRBJ1-5 TRBV27 . TGTGCCAGCAGTTCATTAAGTAGACCGAGCAATCAGCCCCAGCATTTT CASSSLSRPSNQPQHF